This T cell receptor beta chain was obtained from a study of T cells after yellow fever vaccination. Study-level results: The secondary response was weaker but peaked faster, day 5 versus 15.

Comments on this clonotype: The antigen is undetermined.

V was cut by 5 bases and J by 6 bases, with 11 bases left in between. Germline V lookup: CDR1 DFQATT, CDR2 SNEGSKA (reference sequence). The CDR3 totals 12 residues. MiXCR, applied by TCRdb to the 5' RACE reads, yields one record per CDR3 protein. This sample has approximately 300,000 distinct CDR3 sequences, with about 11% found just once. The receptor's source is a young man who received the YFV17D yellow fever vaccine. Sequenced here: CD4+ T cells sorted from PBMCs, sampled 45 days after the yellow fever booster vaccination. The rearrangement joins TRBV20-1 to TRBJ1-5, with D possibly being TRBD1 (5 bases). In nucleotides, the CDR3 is TGCAGTGCTCCGGGCGGGGGTCAGCCCCAGCATTTT. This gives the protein CSAPGGGQPQHF.